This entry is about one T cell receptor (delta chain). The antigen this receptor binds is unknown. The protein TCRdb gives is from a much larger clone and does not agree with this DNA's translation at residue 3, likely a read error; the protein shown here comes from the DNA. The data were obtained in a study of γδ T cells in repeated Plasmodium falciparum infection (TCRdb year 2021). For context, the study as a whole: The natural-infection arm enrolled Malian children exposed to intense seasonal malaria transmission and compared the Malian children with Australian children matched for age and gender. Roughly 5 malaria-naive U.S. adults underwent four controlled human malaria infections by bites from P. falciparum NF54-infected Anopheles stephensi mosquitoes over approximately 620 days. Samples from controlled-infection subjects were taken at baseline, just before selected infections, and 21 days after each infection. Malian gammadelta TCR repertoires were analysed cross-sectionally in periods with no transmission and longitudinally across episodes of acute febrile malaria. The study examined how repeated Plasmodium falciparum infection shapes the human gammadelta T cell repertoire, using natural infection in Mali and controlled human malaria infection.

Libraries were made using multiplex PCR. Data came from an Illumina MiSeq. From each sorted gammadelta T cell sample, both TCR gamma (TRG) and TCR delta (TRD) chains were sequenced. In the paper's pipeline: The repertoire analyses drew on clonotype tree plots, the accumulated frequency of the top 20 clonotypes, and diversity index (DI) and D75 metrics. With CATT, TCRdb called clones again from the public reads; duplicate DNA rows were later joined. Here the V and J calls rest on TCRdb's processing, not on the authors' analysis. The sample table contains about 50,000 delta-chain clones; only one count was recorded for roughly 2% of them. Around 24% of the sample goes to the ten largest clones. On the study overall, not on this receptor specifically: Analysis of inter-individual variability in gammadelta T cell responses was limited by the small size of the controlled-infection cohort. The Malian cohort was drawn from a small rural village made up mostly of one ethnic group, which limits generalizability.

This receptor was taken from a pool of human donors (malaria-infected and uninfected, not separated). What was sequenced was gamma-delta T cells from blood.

Here is the DNA: TGTGCTATTGGGGAACTTGGGGTCTTCGTCTGGGGGATACGGATCGGATGGTGGTTCACCGATAAACTCATCTTT. This yields the protein CAIGELGVFVWGIRIGWWFTDKLIF. The chain is encoded by TRDV1 joined to TRDJ1; TRDD3 fits 12 bases in the junction. TCRdb is silent on the J gene; assignment here came from matching the DNA to germline. The germline V gene gives CDR1 as TSWWSYY and CDR2 as QGS. The cysteine opens and the phenylalanine closes a CDR3 of 25 amino acids. The sequence is cut down to CDR3 DNA, 75 bases in frame from base 1.